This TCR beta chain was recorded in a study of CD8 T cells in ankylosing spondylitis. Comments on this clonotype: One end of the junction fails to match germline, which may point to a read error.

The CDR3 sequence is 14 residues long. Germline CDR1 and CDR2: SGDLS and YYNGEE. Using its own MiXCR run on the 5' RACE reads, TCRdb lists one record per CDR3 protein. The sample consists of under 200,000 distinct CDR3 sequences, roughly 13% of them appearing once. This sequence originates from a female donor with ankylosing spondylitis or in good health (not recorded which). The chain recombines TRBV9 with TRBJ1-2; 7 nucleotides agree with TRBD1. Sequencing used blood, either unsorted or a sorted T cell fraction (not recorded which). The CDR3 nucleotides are TGTGCCGGCAGCGTAGCAGGGGGTGGCTATGGCTACACCTTC. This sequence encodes CAGSVAGGGYGYTF. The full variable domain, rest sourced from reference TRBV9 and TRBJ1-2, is DSGVTQTPKHLITATGQRVTLRCSPRSGDLSVYWYQQSLDQGLQFLIQYYNGEERAKGNILERFSAQQFPDLHSELNLSSLELGDSALYFCAGSVAGGGYGYTFGSGTRLTVV.